The 2 T cell receptor beta chains reported below all come from one sample, sequenced in a study of OX40 agonist ivuxolimab in advanced cancers. The repertoire was sequenced with immunoSEQ multiplex PCR; TCRdb's copy has only in-frame clones and lacks some. The sample consists of about 75,000 clones, roughly nine tenths of them appearing once. The source was CD4+ or CD8+ T cells sorted from blood, collected in a trial of the OX40 agonist ivuxolimab. The receptor set was obtained from an adult with an advanced solid tumor such as melanoma, head and neck, liver or kidney cancer.

Details on this clone: At the DNA level, this CDR3 is encoded by other sequences in the same sample as well. This chain links TRBV6-5 with TRBJ1-1, with TRBD1 matching 10 bases. In germline, CDR1 is MNHEY, CDR2 SVGAGI. The V gene end was trimmed by 0 bases and the J gene end by 5 bases; junction bases not matched to a gene: 3. The CDR3 is 15 residues long. The CDR3 sequence: CASSYSWTGGTEAFF. CDR3 nucleotide sequence: TGTGCCAGCAGTTACTCATGGACAGGGGGAACTGAAGCTTTCTTT.

The CDR3 spells CASSSQGGPGYEQYF. The CDR3 coding sequence is TGTGCCAGCAGCTCCCAGGGGGGGCCGGGCTACGAGCAGTACTTC. This rearrangement joins TRBV7-8 to TRBJ2-7; D might be TRBD1 or TRBD2, each matching 7 bases. V lost 4 bases, J lost 3 bases, and 16 bases lay in between. Germline V gives CDR1 SGHVS, CDR2 FQNEAQ. The CDR3 totals 15 residues.